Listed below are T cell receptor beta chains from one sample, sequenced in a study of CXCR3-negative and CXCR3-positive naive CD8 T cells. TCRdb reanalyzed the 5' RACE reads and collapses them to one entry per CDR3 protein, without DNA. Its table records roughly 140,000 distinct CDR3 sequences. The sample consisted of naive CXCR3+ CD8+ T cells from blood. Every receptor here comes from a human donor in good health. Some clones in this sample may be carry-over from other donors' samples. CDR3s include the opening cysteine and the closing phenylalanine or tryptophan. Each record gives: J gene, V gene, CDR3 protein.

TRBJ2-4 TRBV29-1 CSVPAGGGDIQYF
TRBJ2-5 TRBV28 CASSLLPGLAEETQYF
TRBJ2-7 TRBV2 CASSAVGGSYEQYF
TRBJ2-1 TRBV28 CASSFGRSEQFF
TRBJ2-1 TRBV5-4 CASSPSPGASGYNEQFF
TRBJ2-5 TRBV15 CATSRGGGQETQYF
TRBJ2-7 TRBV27 CASSLSWDLTAYEQYF
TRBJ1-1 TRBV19 CASSIGQGNTEAFF
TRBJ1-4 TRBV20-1 CSARGTPATNEKLFF
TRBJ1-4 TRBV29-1 CSVGDGLSEKLFF
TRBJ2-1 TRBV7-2 CASSLVPDNEQFF
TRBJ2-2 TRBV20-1 CSASQGTGELFF
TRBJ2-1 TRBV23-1 CADSDKASSYNEQFF
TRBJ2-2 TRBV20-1 CSAPLAGAHTGELFF
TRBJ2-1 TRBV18 CASSPQEELRNEQFF
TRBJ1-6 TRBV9 CASSVASGSYNSPLHF
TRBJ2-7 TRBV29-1 CSMRTGSHYEQYF
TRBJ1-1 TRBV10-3 CAISDETGGTEAFF
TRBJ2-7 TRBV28 CASSFGQVIHEQYF
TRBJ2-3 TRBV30 CAWSGSGGGDTQYF
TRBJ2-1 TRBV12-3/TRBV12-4 CASSPRQGNYNEQFF
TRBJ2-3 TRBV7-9 CASMPEGPDTQYF